One and the same sample provided the 32 T cell receptor beta chains below, sequenced in a study of Graves' ophthalmopathy and Graves' hyperthyroidism. RNA transcripts yielded amplified TCR beta CDR3 regions. First-round RT-PCR relied on HTBI primers, and a second-round multiplex PCR came next. TCRdb processed the multiplex PCR reads anew with MiXCR; each CDR3 protein has one entry. The profile shows over a million distinct CDR3 sequences, about 38% of them singletons. Sequenced input: peripheral blood or thyroid tissue (not recorded which). All receptors come from an adult man with Graves' hyperthyroidism.

About this clonotype: A read error may be the cause here, since a much bigger clone is one base away. The chain joins TRBV20-1 to TRBJ2-7, with D maybe TRBD1 (6 bases). The germline V gene encodes CDR1 DFQATT and CDR2 SNEGSKA (reference sequence). This CDR3 is 14 amino acids long. The CDR3, as DNA: TGCAGTGCCGCAGGGGACGAGGGGATATACGAGCAGTGCTTC. Translation gives CSAAGDEGIYEQCF.

This clonotype has a count of ten or more. Relative to the germline gene, one junction end is altered; a read error may explain this. The chain uses TRBV7-8 and TRBJ2-7, with 8 bases identical to TRBD1. The CDR3 extends over 16 amino acids. Germline CDR1 is SGHVS and CDR2 is FQNEAQ. CDR3 sequence reads: CASSPIRTGIFYDQYF. The CDR3 coding sequence is TGTGCCAGCAGCCCAATACGGACAGGGATCTTCTACGACCAGTACTTC.

The sample holds many counts of this clonotype. This chain joins TRBV4-3 and TRBJ1-6; D uncertain. The CDR3 runs to 14 residues. CDR1 is LGHNA and CDR2 is YSLEER in the germline V gene. The V end was cut by 5 bases, the J end by 10 bases, with 15 bases between. The CDR3: CASSKEQEGSPLHF. In DNA form, the CDR3 reads TGCGCCAGCAGCAAGGAACAAGAGGGCTCACCCCTCCACTTT.

Of note for this clonotype: In this CDR3 the conserved last residue, phenylalanine or tryptophan, is missing, so a read error is likely. V usage is TRBV2 and J usage is TRBJ1-6; weak D call: TRBD1 (6 bases). CDR3 length: 14 residues. Germline V CDR1 and CDR2: SNHLY, FYNNEI. CDR3 bases: TGTGCCAGCAGTCTGCGACAGGAAGATTCGCCCCTCCACCTT. The encoded protein is CASSLRQEDSPLHL.

There are many counts of this clonotype. The CDR3 is CSVESQVEAFF. The CDR3 nucleotides read TGCAGCGTTGAGTCACAGGTTGAAGCTTTCTTT. The chain employs TRBV29-1 and TRBJ1-1; D is perhaps TRBD1 (5 bases). This CDR3 has 11 amino acids. Germline V CDR1 and CDR2: SQVTM, ANQGSEA. With 3 bases removed from V and 7 bases from J, the gap between germline ends came to 9 bases.

The CDR3 region has the DNA TGCAGTGCTAGAGACCCCCTGGGTTCCGTAGGTACGTCCTACGAGCAGTACTTC. Translated, it gives CSARDPLGSVGTSYEQYF. The chain is built from TRBV20-1 and TRBJ2-7, with D unresolved. The length of the CDR3 is 18 residues. Germline CDR1 DFQATT, CDR2 SNEGSKA (reference sequence). V lost 0 bases to trimming and J lost 1 base, with 22 bases between them.

This clonotype was recorded many times. This chain uses TRBV14 with TRBJ2-5; no clear D. This CDR3 region has 14 residues. Germline-derived CDR1 and CDR2 are SGHDN and FVKESK. V dropped 4 bases and J dropped 3 bases, with 12 bases sitting between them. The CDR3, as DNA: TGTGCCAGCAGCCGATCCCTAATGGAAGAGACCCAGTACTTC. Residues: CASSRSLMEETQYF.

This clonotype has at least ten counts. The genes are TRBV29-1 and TRBJ2-7; 10 nucleotides align to TRBD1. Trimming removed 0 bases from V and 3 bases from J; junction bases left unmatched: 8. The CDR3 covers 16 residues. Germline CDR1 reads SQVTM; CDR2 reads ANQGSEA. As DNA, the CDR3 is TGCAGCGTTGAAGATCGGTTCCGGGACAGGGGCTACGAGCAGTACTTC. This sequence encodes CSVEDRFRDRGYEQYF.

This clonotype was found many times. The chain recombines TRBV19 with TRBJ2-7; 10 bases match TRBD1. V gave up 3 bases and J gave up 6 bases; unmatched junction bases: 5. This CDR3 spans 14 amino acids. Per germline, CDR1 LNHDA and CDR2 SQIVND (reference sequence). The CDR3 coding sequence is TGTGCCAGTAGTATTAGGGGACAGGGGACCGAGCAGTACTTC. Translation: CASSIRGQGTEQYF.

On this clonotype itself: A read error may explain this, as a much larger clone is one base away. This sequence joins TRBV19 and TRBJ2-7; 7 bases agree with TRBD2. This CDR3 contains 15 residues. CDR1 LNHDA and CDR2 SQIVND come from the germline V gene (reference sequence). This CDR3 is CASSSLASGDYGQYF. As DNA, the CDR3 is TGTGCCAGTAGTAGTTTGGCTAGCGGCGACTACGGGCAGTACTTC.

The chain links TRBV10-3 to TRBJ1-1; D possibly corresponds to TRBD1 (5 bases). Germline CDR1 is ENHRY and CDR2 is SYGVKD. Trimming cost V 10 bases and J 5 bases, with 17 bases left between them. This CDR3 contains 13 residues. As DNA, the CDR3 is TGTGCCAGCAGCTTGGCCAGGGTTACTGAAGCTTTCTTT. It is translated as CASSLARVTEAFF.

The chain joins TRBV2 to TRBJ2-2; 8 bases line up with TRBD2. Germline lookup yields CDR1 SNHLY and CDR2 FYNNEI. V gave up 6 bases and J gave up 2 bases; unmatched junction bases: 5. The CDR3 totals 15 residues. The CDR3 reads CASRPGLVNTGELFF. CDR3 DNA sequence: TGTGCCAGCAGGCCGGGACTAGTCAACACCGGGGAGCTGTTTTTT.

This clonotype has a single count. The chain employs TRBV10-3 and TRBJ1-5; no definite D call. The germline gives CDR1 ENHRY, CDR2 SYGVKD. CDR3 length equals 12 residues. V was trimmed by 11 bases and J by 9 bases, leaving 17 bases between them. CDR3 loop: CAASSLDGPQHF. In DNA form, the CDR3 reads TGTGCCGCCAGCAGTCTTGATGGGCCCCAGCATTTT.

The chain uses TRBV6-2 or TRBV6-3 and TRBJ1-1, with D perhaps TRBD1 (5 bases). The CDR3 is made up of 13 amino acids. The V end lost 6 bases, the J end lost 4 bases, and 12 bases lay between the germline ends. Germline loops: CDR1 MNHEY, CDR2 SVGEGT. In DNA, the CDR3 is TGTGCCAGCAGAGGGTGGGGCGCCACTGAAGCTTTCTTT. Translation: CASRGWGATEAFF.

CDR3 DNA: TGTGCCAGTAGAACGCAATCGGGGGGCCTAAGCAATCAGCCCCAGCATTTT. It translates to CASRTQSGGLSNQPQHF. This chain uses TRBV19 with TRBJ1-5; D is perhaps TRBD1 (6 bases). Between the trimmed V and J ends, which lost 6 bases and 1 base, there was a span of 19 bases. This CDR3 spans 17 amino acids. The germline gives CDR1 LNHDA, CDR2 SQIVND (reference sequence).

This rearrangement joins TRBV10-3 to TRBJ2-2; D not certain. Trimming stripped 10 bases from V and 1 base from J, with 19 bases between. The CDR3 has 16 residues. Germline CDR1 ENHRY, CDR2 SYGVKD. The CDR3 DNA is TGTGCCAGCACGGCACACGATGACCTGAACACCGGGGAGCTGTTTTTT. Residues: CASTAHDDLNTGELFF.

This clonotype was recorded at least ten times. The chain carries TRBV24-1 and TRBJ2-7; TRBD1 might be the D (6 bases). The CDR3 has 14 amino acids. Trimming cost V 5 bases and J 0 bases, with 10 bases left between them. CDR1 is KGHDR, CDR2 SFDVKD, per germline. As DNA, the CDR3 is TGTGCCACCAGTGCACAGGGTCCCTCCTACGAGCAGTACTTC. Its protein is CATSAQGPSYEQYF.

This clonotype was counted only a few times. The CDR3: CASRDTVGIQYF. The CDR3 nucleotides are TGTGCCAGCAGGGATACTGTGGGCATTCAGTACTTC. V usage is TRBV2 and J usage is TRBJ2-4; D is unresolved. From germline, CDR1 is SNHLY and CDR2 FYNNEI. This CDR3 is 12 amino acids long. Trimming cost V 6 bases and J 9 bases, with 12 bases left between them.

The chain is built from TRBV5-5 and TRBJ2-7; maybe TRBD1 (6 bases). The germline gives CDR1 SGHKS, CDR2 YYEKEE (reference sequence). There are 14 residues in the CDR3. V lost 4 bases, J lost 3 bases, and 14 bases lay in between. The CDR3 DNA follows: TGTGCCAGCAGCATACAGACAGGTTTCTACGAGCAGTACTTC. Its protein is CASSIQTGFYEQYF. The full variable domain, in which reference TRBV5-5 and TRBJ2-7 provide the parts outside the CDR3, is DAGVTQSPTHLIKTRGQQVTLRCSPISGHKSVSWYQQVLGQGPQFIFQYYEKEERGRGNFPDRFSARQFPNYSSELNVNALLLGDSALYLCASSIQTGFYEQYFGPGTRLTVT.

There are many counts of this clonotype. The V call is TRBV29-1, the J call TRBJ1-5; D is unclear. The CDR3 runs to 13 residues. From germline, CDR1 is SQVTM and CDR2 ANQGSEA. Trimming shortened V by 6 bases and J by 3 bases, and 12 bases separated the two germline ends. CDR3 nucleotide sequence: TGCAGCGTCGCCCCAGGTAACAATCAGCCCCAGCATTTT. It is translated as CSVAPGNNQPQHF.

With regard to this clonotype: A junction boundary mismatches the germline segment, possibly from a read error. The V and J genes are TRBV24-1 and TRBJ1-5; D is ambiguous. Looked up from germline, CDR1 is KGHDR and CDR2 is SFDVKD. CDR3 length: 11 residues. The CDR3 loop reads CATSRTDVGYF. As DNA, the CDR3 is TGTGCCACCAGCCGGACGGACGTAGGGTATTTT.

This clonotype has a count of ten or more. This chain joins TRBV10-3 and TRBJ2-1; the match to TRBD2 covers 8 bases. Germline V gene sequence: CDR1 ENHRY, CDR2 SYGVKD. Germline trimming cut 6 bases from V and 6 bases from J; bases unmatched to any gene: 7. The CDR3 sequence is 14 residues long. CDR3 in amino acids: CAIRESGSRNEQFF. CDR3 sequence (DNA): TGTGCCATCAGGGAAAGCGGGAGTCGCAATGAGCAGTTCTTC.

This clonotype was seen only a few times. The chain links TRBV7-3 to TRBJ1-4; a possible D gene is TRBD1 (6 bases). The V and J ends lost 5 bases and 10 bases respectively, with 14 bases between them. The CDR3 totals 13 residues. CDR1 and CDR2 (germline): SGHTA, FQGTGA. Here the CDR3 reads CASSSPGVGKLFF. The CDR3 DNA follows: TGTGCCAGCAGCAGCCCAGGGGTTGGAAAACTGTTTTTT.

In its sample, this clonotype was seen many times. This sequence joins TRBV7-9 and TRBJ1-1; D perhaps matches TRBD1 (6 bases). V lost 5 bases and J lost 4, with 17 bases in between. CDR1 SEHNR and CDR2 FQNEAQ come from the germline V gene (reference sequence). The CDR3 length is 15 residues. For the CDR3, the DNA is TGTGCCAGCAGCCTTTTGGGGGGCGAGGTCACTGAAGCTTTCTTT. Its translation: CASSLLGGEVTEAFF.

Note on this clonotype: The junction does not match germline at one end; this may be a read error. The chain has TRBV10-3 and TRBJ2-7; 8 bases agree with TRBD1. Germline V gene data show CDR1 as ENHRY and CDR2 as SYGVKD. This CDR3 is 14 amino acids long. The CDR3 nucleotides read TGTGCCAGCAGTTACGCACAGGGGGGCTACGAGCAGTACTTC. Its protein product is CASSYAQGGYEQYF.

In nucleotides, the CDR3 is TGTGCCAGCAGCTTAGTGATAGGTCCCCCCTGGGATACGCAGTATTTT. It yields the protein CASSLVIGPPWDTQYF. The chain combines TRBV7-2 with TRBJ2-3; D unresolved. Germline lookup yields CDR1 SGHTA and CDR2 FQGNSA. Trimming removed 1 base at V and 6 bases at J, with 17 bases between. The CDR3 contains 16 residues.

This clonotype was detected a few times. The genes are TRBV6-1 and TRBJ1-4, with D perhaps matching TRBD1 (6 bases). V was pared by 10 bases and J by 4 bases, with 7 bases between. CDR3 length: 11 amino acids. CDR1 and CDR2 from the germline V gene are MNHNS and SASEGT. CDR3 residues: CAIRGNEKLFF. As DNA, the CDR3 is TGTGCCATCAGGGGTAATGAAAAACTGTTTTTT.

This clonotype was counted ten times or more. V and J are TRBV20-1 and TRBJ2-7; D may be TRBD2 (5 bases). Germline CDR1 reads DFQATT; CDR2 reads SNEGSKA (reference sequence). The ends were cut back, 3 bases at V and 1 base at J, with 10 bases in the middle. The CDR3 extends over 13 amino acids. The CDR3 DNA follows: TGCAGTGCTAGGGCGGGCTTTTCCTACGAGCAGTACTTC. Translation: CSARAGFSYEQYF.

This clonotype was seen many times. This chain links TRBV7-9 with TRBJ1-5; tentatively, D is TRBD1 (5 bases). V was trimmed by 5 bases and J by 0 bases, leaving 14 bases between them. CDR1 is SEHNR, CDR2 FQNEAQ, per germline (reference sequence). This CDR3 is 16 amino acids long. The chain's CDR3 is CASSPGSGFSNQPQHF. In nucleotides, the CDR3 is TGTGCCAGCAGCCCAGGGAGCGGGTTTAGCAATCAGCCCCAGCATTTT.

Of note for this clonotype: Relative to the germline gene, one junction end is altered; a read error may explain this. The chain couples TRBV2 to TRBJ2-6, with D perhaps given as TRBD1 or TRBD2 (5 bases each). Germline V gives CDR1 SNHLY, CDR2 FYNNEI. The CDR3 has 15 residues. CDR3 loop: CASSERGSGASVLTF. The CDR3 nucleotides are TGTGCCAGCAGTGAAAGAGGGAGTGGGGCCAGCGTCCTGACTTTC.

There are many counts of this clonotype. This rearrangement joins TRBV7-2 to TRBJ2-7, with D possibly TRBD1 on 6 matching bases. CDR1 is SGHTA and CDR2 is FQGNSA in the germline V gene. V was clipped by 4 bases and J by 4 bases, with 17 bases between them. This CDR3 spans 15 amino acids. As DNA, the CDR3 is TGTGCCAGCAGCTCTTTAGGGGGTCGTGAATACGAGCAGTACTTC. It translates to CASSSLGGREYEQYF. Complete variable domain (other parts from reference TRBV7-2 and TRBJ2-7): GAGVSQSPSNKVTEKGKDVELRCDPISGHTALYWYRQSLGQGLEFLIYFQGNSAPDKSGLPSDRFSAERTGGSVSTLTIQRTQQEDSAVYLCASSSLGGREYEQYFGPGTRLTVT.

The chain recombines TRBV4-3 with TRBJ2-2; 7 bases align to TRBD1. The CDR3 totals 15 residues. Trimming at V came to 5 bases and at J to 4 bases, leaving 7 bases not matched to a gene. Germline loops: CDR1 LGHNA, CDR2 YSLEER. The chain's CDR3 is CASSARDRSTGELFF. For the CDR3, the DNA is TGCGCCAGCAGCGCCCGGGACAGATCCACCGGGGAGCTGTTTTTT.